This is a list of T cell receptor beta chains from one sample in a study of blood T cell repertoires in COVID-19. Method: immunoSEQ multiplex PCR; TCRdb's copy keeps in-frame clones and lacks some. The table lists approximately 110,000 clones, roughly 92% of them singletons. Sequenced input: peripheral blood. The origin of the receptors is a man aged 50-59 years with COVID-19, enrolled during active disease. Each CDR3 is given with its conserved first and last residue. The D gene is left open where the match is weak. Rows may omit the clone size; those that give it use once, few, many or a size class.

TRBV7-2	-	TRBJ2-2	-	CASSPPGRGNTGELFF	TGTGCCAGCAGCCCACCTGGCAGGGGCAACACCGGGGAGCTGTTTTTT
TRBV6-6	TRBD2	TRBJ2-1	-	CASRHGWTSWEQFF	TGTGCCAGCAGGCACGGGTGGACTAGCTGGGAGCAGTTCTTC
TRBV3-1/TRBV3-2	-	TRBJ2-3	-	CASSQERLANADTQYF	TGTGCCAGCAGCCAAGAGCGCCTAGCGAATGCAGATACGCAGTATTTT
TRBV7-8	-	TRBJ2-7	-	CASSPTHEQYF	TGTGCCAGCAGCCCTACGCACGAGCAGTACTTC
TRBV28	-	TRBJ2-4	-	CASSLGLVEGDIQYF	TGTGCCAGCAGTCTGGGGTTGGTAGAGGGAGACATTCAGTACTTC
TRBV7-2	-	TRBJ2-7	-	CASSLEMLAYEQYF	TGTGCCAGCAGCTTAGAAATGCTAGCCTACGAGCAGTACTTC
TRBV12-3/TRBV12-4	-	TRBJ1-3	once	CASSLSSGNTIYF	TGTGCCAGCAGTCTGAGCTCTGGAAACACCATATATTTT
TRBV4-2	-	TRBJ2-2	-	CASSPGDTNTGELFF	TGTGCCAGCAGCCCCGGGGACACGAACACCGGGGAGCTGTTTTTT
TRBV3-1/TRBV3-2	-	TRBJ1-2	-	CASSRIGQSYGYTF	TGTGCCAGCAGCCGGATAGGACAGAGCTATGGCTACACCTTC
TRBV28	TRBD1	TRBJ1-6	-	CASSFAGGYGSPLHF	TGTGCCAGCAGTTTCGCAGGGGGCTATGGTTCACCCCTCCACTTT
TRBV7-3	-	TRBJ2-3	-	CASSLADRVADTQYF	TGTGCCAGCAGCCTAGCGGACAGGGTGGCAGATACGCAGTATTTT
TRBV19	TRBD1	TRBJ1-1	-	CASRRRDRDMNTEAFF	TGTGCCAGCCGCCGCCGGGACAGGGACATGAACACTGAAGCTTTCTTT
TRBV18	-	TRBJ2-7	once	CASSPPSRGSYEQYF	TGTGCCAGCTCACCACCGTCGAGGGGGTCCTACGAGCAGTACTTC
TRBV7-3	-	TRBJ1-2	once	CASSPGVNYGYTF	TGTGCCAGCAGCCCAGGCGTCAACTATGGCTACACCTTC
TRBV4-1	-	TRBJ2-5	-	CASSQDRQGRETQYF	TGCGCCAGCAGCCAAGATCGGCAGGGAAGGGAGACCCAGTACTTC
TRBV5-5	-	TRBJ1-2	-	CASSSSIQAAGRYGYTF	TGTGCCAGCAGCTCATCGATCCAGGCTGCGGGTCGATATGGCTACACCTTC
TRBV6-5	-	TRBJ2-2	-	CASTRQLTGELFF	TGTGCCAGCACTAGACAGCTGACCGGGGAGCTGTTTTTT
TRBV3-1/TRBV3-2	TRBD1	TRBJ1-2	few	CASSQDQTGSYGYTF	TGTGCCAGCAGCCAAGATCAGACAGGGTCCTATGGCTACACCTTC